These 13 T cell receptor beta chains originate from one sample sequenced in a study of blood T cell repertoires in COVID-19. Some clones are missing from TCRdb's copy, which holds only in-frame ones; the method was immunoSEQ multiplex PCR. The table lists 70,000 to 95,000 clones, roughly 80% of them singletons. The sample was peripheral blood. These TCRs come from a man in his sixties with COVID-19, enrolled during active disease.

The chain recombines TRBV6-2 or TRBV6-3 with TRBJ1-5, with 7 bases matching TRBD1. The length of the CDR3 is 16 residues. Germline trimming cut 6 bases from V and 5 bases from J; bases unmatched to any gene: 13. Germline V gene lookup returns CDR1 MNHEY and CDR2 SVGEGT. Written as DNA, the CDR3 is TGTGCCAGCAGCCTATATCGACAGGGCTTAGATCAGCCCCAGCATTTT. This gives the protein CASSLYRQGLDQPQHF.

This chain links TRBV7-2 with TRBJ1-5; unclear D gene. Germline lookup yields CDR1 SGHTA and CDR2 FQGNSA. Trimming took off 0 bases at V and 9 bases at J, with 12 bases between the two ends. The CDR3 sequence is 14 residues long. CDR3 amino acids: CASSLAGLDGPQHF. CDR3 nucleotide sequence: TGTGCCAGCAGCTTAGCGGGTCTAGACGGGCCCCAGCATTTT.

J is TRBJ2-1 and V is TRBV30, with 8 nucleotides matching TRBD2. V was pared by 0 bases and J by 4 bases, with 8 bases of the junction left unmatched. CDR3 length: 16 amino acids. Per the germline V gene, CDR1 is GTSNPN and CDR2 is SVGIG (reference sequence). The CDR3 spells CAWSVWVAGKYNEQFF. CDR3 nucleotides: TGTGCCTGGAGTGTTTGGGTAGCGGGAAAATACAATGAGCAGTTCTTC. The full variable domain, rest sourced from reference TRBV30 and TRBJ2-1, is SQTIHQWPATLVQPVGSPLSLECTVEGTSNPNLYWYRQAAGRGLQLLFYSVGIGQISSEVPQNLSASRPQDRQFILSSKKLLLSDSGFYLCAWSVWVAGKYNEQFFGPGTRLTVL.

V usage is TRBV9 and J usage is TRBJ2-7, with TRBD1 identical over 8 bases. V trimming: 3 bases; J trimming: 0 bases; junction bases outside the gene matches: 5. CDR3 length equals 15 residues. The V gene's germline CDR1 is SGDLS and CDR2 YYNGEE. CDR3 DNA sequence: TGTGCCAGCAGCGACGGACAGGGAACCTCCTACGAGCAGTACTTC. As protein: CASSDGQGTSYEQYF.

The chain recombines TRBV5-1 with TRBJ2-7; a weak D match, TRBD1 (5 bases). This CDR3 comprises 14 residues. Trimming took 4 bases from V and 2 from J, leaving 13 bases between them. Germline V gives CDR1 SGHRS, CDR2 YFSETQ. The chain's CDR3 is CASSEAGITYEQYF. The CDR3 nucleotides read TGCGCCAGCAGCGAAGCAGGGATTACCTACGAGCAGTACTTC.

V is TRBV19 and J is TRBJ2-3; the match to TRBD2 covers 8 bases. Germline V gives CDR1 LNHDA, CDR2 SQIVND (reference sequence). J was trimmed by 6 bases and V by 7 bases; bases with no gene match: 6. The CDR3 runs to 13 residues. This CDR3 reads CASTTSGGDTQYF. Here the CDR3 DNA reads TGTGCCAGTACAACCTCGGGGGGGGATACGCAGTATTTT. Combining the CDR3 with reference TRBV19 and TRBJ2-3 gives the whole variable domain DGGITQSPKYLFRKEGQNVTLSCEQNLNHDAMYWYRQDPGQGLRLIYYSQIVNDFQKGDIAEGYSVSREKKESFPLTVTSAQKNPTAFYLCASTTSGGDTQYFGPGTRLTVL.

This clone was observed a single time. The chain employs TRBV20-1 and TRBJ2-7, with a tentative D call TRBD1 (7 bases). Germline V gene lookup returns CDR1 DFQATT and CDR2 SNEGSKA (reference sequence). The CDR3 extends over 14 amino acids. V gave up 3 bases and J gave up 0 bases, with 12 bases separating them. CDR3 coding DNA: TGCAGTGCTAGTAGCAGGGGGGCCTCCTACGAGCAGTACTTC. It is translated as CSASSRGASYEQYF.

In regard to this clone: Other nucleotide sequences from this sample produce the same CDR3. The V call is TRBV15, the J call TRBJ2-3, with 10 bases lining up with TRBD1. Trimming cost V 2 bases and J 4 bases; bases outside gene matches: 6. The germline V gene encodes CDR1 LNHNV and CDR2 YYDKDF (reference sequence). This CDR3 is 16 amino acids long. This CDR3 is CATSRPGQGTADTQYF. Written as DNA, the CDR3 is TGTGCCACCAGCAGACCGGGACAGGGGACGGCAGATACGCAGTATTTT.

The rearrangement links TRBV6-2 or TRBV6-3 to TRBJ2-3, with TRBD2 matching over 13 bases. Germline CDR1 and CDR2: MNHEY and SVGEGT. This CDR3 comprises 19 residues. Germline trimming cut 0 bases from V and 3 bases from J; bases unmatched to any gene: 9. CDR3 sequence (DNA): TGTGCCAGCAGTTACTCACCTACAAGACTAGCGGGAGGTACAGATACGCAGTATTTT. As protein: CASSYSPTRLAGGTDTQYF.

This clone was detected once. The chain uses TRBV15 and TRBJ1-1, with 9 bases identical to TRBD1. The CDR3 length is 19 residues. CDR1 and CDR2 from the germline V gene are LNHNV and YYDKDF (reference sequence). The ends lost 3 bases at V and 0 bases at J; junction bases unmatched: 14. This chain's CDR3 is CATSSGLGSGTGMNTEAFF. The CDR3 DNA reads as TGTGCCACCAGCAGTGGCTTAGGGTCCGGGACAGGGATGAACACTGAAGCTTTCTTT. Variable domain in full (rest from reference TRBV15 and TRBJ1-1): DAMVIQNPRYQVTQFGKPVTLSCSQTLNHNVMYWYQQKSSQAPKLLFHYYDKDFNNEADTPDNFQSRRPNTSFCFLDIRSPGLGDTAMYLCATSSGLGSGTGMNTEAFFGQGTRLTVV.

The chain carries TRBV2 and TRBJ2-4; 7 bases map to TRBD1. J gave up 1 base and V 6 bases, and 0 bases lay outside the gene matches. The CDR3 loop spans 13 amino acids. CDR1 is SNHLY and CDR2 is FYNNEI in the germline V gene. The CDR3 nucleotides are TGTGCCAGCAGGGACAGGGCCAAAAACATTCAGTACTTC. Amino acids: CASRDRAKNIQYF. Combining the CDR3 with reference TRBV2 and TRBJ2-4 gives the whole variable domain EPEVTQTPSHQVTQMGQEVILRCVPISNHLYFYWYRQILGQKVEFLVSFYNNEISEKSEIFDDQFSVERPDGSNFTLKIRSTKLEDSAMYFCASRDRAKNIQYFGAGTRLSVL.

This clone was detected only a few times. CDR3 sequence reads: CASSEVGVKGGSQYF. The CDR3 region has the DNA TGTGCCAGCAGTGAAGTGGGGGTAAAAGGGGGCTCCCAGTACTTC. The chain recombines TRBV2 with TRBJ2-5, with 7 bases identical to TRBD1. The CDR3 consists of 15 residues. Germline CDR1 reads SNHLY; CDR2 reads FYNNEI. V lost 1 base, J lost 9 bases, and 11 bases stayed unmatched.

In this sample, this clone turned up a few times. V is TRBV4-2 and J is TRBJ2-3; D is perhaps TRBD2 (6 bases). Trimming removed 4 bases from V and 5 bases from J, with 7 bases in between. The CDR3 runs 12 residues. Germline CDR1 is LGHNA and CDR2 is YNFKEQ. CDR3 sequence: CASSRGEDTQYF. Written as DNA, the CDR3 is TGTGCCAGCAGCCGCGGGGAAGATACGCAGTATTTT.